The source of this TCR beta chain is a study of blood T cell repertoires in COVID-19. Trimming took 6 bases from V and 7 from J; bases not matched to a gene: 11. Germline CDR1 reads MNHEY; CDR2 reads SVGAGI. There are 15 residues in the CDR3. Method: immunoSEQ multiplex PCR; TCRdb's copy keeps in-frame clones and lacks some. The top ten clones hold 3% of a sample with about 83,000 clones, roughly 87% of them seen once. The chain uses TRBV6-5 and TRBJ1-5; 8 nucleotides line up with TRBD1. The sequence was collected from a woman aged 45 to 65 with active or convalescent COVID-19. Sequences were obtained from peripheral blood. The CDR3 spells CASRTTGGNNQPQHF. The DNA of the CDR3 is TGTGCCAGCAGGACCACAGGGGGAAATAACCAGCCCCAGCATTTT.